Listed below are T cell receptor beta chains from one sample, sequenced in a study of read filtering for tumor transcriptome and immune sequencing. MiXCR was run by TCRdb on the reads, yielding one entry per CDR3 protein. Of roughly 90,000 distinct CDR3 sequences in the sample, roughly 21% are singletons; the top ten hold about an eighth. The sequenced sample was a population of CD138-negative cells sorted from bone marrow. The source is a donor over 35 with multiple myeloma. Both conserved end residues are part of each CDR3.

V,CDR3
TRBV7-9,CASSQKAGGRGYTF
TRBV4-1,CASSHLGQGGETQYF
TRBV20-1,CSARDRVLGPQHF
TRBV7-2,CASSFGKNTEAFF
TRBV6-6,CASSYPASGHEPQHF
TRBV24-1,CATSDPTGPEAFF
TRBV7-9,CASSRLVVGQGKGDGYTF
TRBV5-4,CASSLARNEQFF
TRBV18,CASSPSTGGFEAFF
TRBV2,CASTRQRGTTDTQYF
TRBV5-4,CASSRGGGPRTGELFF
TRBV9,CASSTQGANYGYTF
TRBV10-3,CAISESGQELHSYEQYF
TRBV7-6,CASSLTGSNTGELFF
TRBV2,CASSGGLAGPYEQYF
TRBV5-1,CASSAPESSNEQFF
TRBV2,CASSNRPNTEAFF
TRBV4-1,CASSLGQARSYNSPLHF
TRBV28,CASSPGVWNEQFF
TRBV2,CASSARDISYNEQFF
TRBV2,CASTQTVPVNTEAFF
TRBV4-1,CASSQETGNTEAFF
TRBV5-1,CASSLDSTGGGSEQYF
TRBV19,CASPIRDEQYF
TRBV28,CASSLLGTQETRYF
TRBV20-1,CSARSPKSSGEETQYF
TRBV11-2,CASSLGQDRANTGELFF
TRBV5-1,CASSPRLAVNTGELFF
TRBV5-1,CASSFGRANTGELLF
TRBV5-4,CASSRGEGSTEAFF
TRBV5-1,CASSLSETQYF
TRBV10-1,CASNKGQDHSGNTIYF
TRBV11-2,CASSGVLSGSSSYNEQFF
TRBV5-1,CASSTGTGGHQPQHF
TRBV2,CASRGLATGELFF
TRBV7-2,CASSLLGPETQYF
TRBV4-2,CASSQDVGTSVLNEQFF
TRBV7-9,CASSVGGGDNEQFF
TRBV29-1,CSVSSPDQDTGELFF
TRBV24-1,CATSDSSRGARTQYF
TRBV18,CASSPLGSNTGELFF
TRBV6-1,CASSGYGSYEQYF
TRBV14,CASSQDLGNTIYF
TRBV29-1,CSVEDQGDTQYF
TRBV7-9,CASSHSGSTDTQYF
TRBV2,CASQIGTSGQTQYF
TRBV3-1,CASSLQGGDADTQYF
TRBV6-1,CASSVTGDQETQYF
TRBV5-1,CASSSRDRGNYGYTF
TRBV19,CASMTGMRTEAFF
TRBV4-2,CASSQPSGGHNEQFF
TRBV7-2,CASSSPSWGERDEQFF
TRBV6-2/TRBV6-3,CASSRTASSNQPQHF
TRBV7-8,CASSPSLAGGPRTGELFF
TRBV2,CASEHTAVGNGYTF
TRBV11-2,CASSSNPVQGFFF